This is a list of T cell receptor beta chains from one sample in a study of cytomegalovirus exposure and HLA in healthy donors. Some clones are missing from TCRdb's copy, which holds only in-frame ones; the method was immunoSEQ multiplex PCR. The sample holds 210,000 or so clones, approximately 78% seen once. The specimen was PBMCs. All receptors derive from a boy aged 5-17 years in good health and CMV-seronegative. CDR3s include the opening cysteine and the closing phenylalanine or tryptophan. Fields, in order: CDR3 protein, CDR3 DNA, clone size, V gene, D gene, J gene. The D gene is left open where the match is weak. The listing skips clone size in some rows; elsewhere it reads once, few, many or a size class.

CDR3: CASSPFDRPYEQYF; DNA: TGTGCCAGCAGCCCTTTCGACAGGCCCTACGAGCAGTACTTC; size: few; V: TRBV11-3; D: .; J: TRBJ2-7
CDR3: CARYWDRTMNTEAFF; DNA: TGTGCCAGGTATTGGGACAGGACGATGAACACTGAAGCTTTCTTT; size: .; V: TRBV2; D: TRBD1; J: TRBJ1-1
CDR3: CASSLYSGGETQYF; DNA: TGTGCCAGCAGCTTATATTCAGGGGGGGAGACCCAGTACTTC; size: few; V: TRBV7-3; D: .; J: TRBJ2-5
CDR3: CSVARDRALQGYTF; DNA: TGCAGCGTGGCCCGGGACAGGGCGCTTCAAGGCTACACCTTC; size: .; V: TRBV29-1; D: TRBD1; J: TRBJ1-2
CDR3: CAREPTSGGGEQYF; DNA: TGTGCCAGGGAGCCGACTAGCGGGGGAGGCGAGCAGTACTTC; size: .; V: TRBV2; D: TRBD2; J: TRBJ2-7
CDR3: CAISESWTTNTGELFF; DNA: TGTGCCATCAGTGAGTCATGGACAACGAACACCGGGGAGCTGTTTTTT; size: .; V: TRBV10-3; D: .; J: TRBJ2-2
CDR3: CASSSGLNNSPLHF; DNA: TGTGCCAGCAGCTCGGGACTGAATAATTCACCCCTCCACTTT; size: .; V: TRBV5-6; D: .; J: TRBJ1-6
CDR3: CASSSPTSGLSSYNEQFF; DNA: TGTGCCAGCAGCTCACCGACTAGCGGGCTGAGCTCCTACAATGAGCAGTTCTTC; size: .; V: TRBV7-2; D: TRBD2; J: TRBJ2-1
CDR3: CASSQEGGRGGLIGELFF; DNA: TGCGCCAGCAGCCAAGAAGGTGGGCGGGGGGGCCTCATCGGGGAGCTGTTTTTT; size: .; V: TRBV4-1; D: TRBD2; J: TRBJ2-2
CDR3: CAISDLQGMYGYTF; DNA: TGTGCCATCAGTGATTTACAGGGGATGTATGGCTACACCTTC; size: .; V: TRBV10-3; D: TRBD1; J: TRBJ1-2
CDR3: CSVDSQGHTEAFF; DNA: TGCAGCGTTGACTCACAGGGTCACACTGAAGCTTTCTTT; size: few; V: TRBV29-1; D: .; J: TRBJ1-1
CDR3: CASSEKPDNSPLHF; DNA: TGTGCCAGCAGTGAAAAGCCGGATAATTCACCCCTCCACTTT; size: .; V: TRBV6-1; D: .; J: TRBJ1-6
CDR3: CASSAVGGGFGETQYF; DNA: TGTGCCAGCAGCGCCGTCGGTGGGGGGTTCGGGGAGACCCAGTACTTC; size: .; V: TRBV9; D: .; J: TRBJ2-5
CDR3: CASSLGSGREKLFF; DNA: TGTGCCAGCAGCTTAGGGTCTGGGAGGGAAAAACTGTTTTTT; size: .; V: TRBV11-2; D: .; J: TRBJ1-4
CDR3: CASSLGSSGSYEQYF; DNA: TGTGCCAGCAGCCTAGGGTCTAGCGGGAGCTACGAGCAGTACTTC; size: once; V: TRBV11-3; D: TRBD2; J: TRBJ2-7
CDR3: CASSGREGPNYGYTF; DNA: TGTGCCAGCAGCGGAAGGGAGGGGCCTAACTATGGCTACACCTTC; size: few; V: TRBV9; D: .; J: TRBJ1-2
CDR3: CASSVGGTPREKLFF; DNA: TGTGCCAGCAGCGTAGGCGGGACCCCGAGGGAAAAACTGTTTTTT; size: once; V: TRBV9; D: .; J: TRBJ1-4
CDR3: CASRLTGTLMNTEAFF; DNA: TGCGCCAGCAGATTGACAGGGACCCTCATGAACACTGAAGCTTTCTTT; size: .; V: TRBV5-1; D: TRBD1; J: TRBJ1-1
CDR3: CASSQSPLDGYTF; DNA: TGCGCCAGCAGCCAGAGTCCTCTCGATGGCTACACCTTC; size: .; V: TRBV4-1; D: .; J: TRBJ1-2
CDR3: CASSLWDRGDYEQYF; DNA: TGTGCCAGCAGTTTGTGGGACAGGGGCGACTACGAGCAGTACTTC; size: .; V: TRBV27; D: TRBD1; J: TRBJ2-7
CDR3: CAISETGTSGTGELFF; DNA: TGTGCCATCAGTGAGACCGGGACTAGCGGGACCGGGGAGCTGTTTTTT; size: .; V: TRBV10-3; D: TRBD2; J: TRBJ2-2
CDR3: CASSLDRVSSGNTIYF; DNA: TGCGCCAGCAGCTTGGACAGGGTGTCGTCTGGAAACACCATATATTTT; size: .; V: TRBV5-1; D: .; J: TRBJ1-3
CDR3: CASRGLTGTYEQYF; DNA: TGTGCCAGCAGGGGCTTGACAGGGACCTACGAGCAGTACTTC; size: .; V: TRBV2; D: TRBD1; J: TRBJ2-7
CDR3: CASSINTYNEQFF; DNA: TGTGCCAGTAGTATTAACACGTACAATGAGCAGTTCTTC; size: .; V: TRBV19; D: .; J: TRBJ2-1
CDR3: CASSYIVNSPLHF; DNA: TGTGCCAGCAGCTATATAGTGAATTCACCCCTCCACTTT; size: .; V: TRBV27; D: .; J: TRBJ1-6
CDR3: CASSRFNRGREKEKLFF; DNA: TGTGCCAGCAGCCGATTTAACAGGGGGCGGGAGAAGGAAAAACTGTTTTTT; size: .; V: TRBV4-2; D: TRBD1; J: TRBJ1-4
CDR3: CAWSLYPAGTGDEKLFF; DNA: TGTGCCTGGAGTCTATACCCTGCCGGGACAGGGGATGAAAAACTGTTTTTT; size: .; V: TRBV30; D: TRBD1; J: TRBJ1-4